One sample yielded the 10 T cell receptor beta chains listed below, sequenced in a study of blood T cell repertoires in COVID-19. The repertoire was sequenced with immunoSEQ multiplex PCR; TCRdb's copy has only in-frame clones and lacks some. The repertoire holds about 270,000 clones, with about 91% as singletons. Material for sequencing was peripheral blood. Every receptor here comes from a person under 30 with COVID-19, enrolled during active disease.

This chain joins TRBV6-5 and TRBJ2-5; 8 nucleotides align to TRBD1. Germline loops: CDR1 MNHEY, CDR2 SVGAGI. The CDR3 contains 14 residues. The J segment lost 2 bases and the V segment lost 10 bases, leaving 9 bases of the junction unmatched. The CDR3 is CATLSDRGQETQYF. The CDR3 nucleotides read TGTGCCACTTTATCAGACAGGGGACAAGAGACCCAGTACTTC.

The chain couples TRBV2 to TRBJ1-5; D may be TRBD1 (6 bases). CDR3 size: 15 residues. Germline V lookup: CDR1 SNHLY, CDR2 FYNNEI. Trimming shortened V by 6 bases and J by 3 bases, and 15 bases separated the two germline ends. In DNA, the CDR3 is TGTGCCAGCAGGGTAGGGGGTGTAATCAATCAGCCCCAGCATTTT. It encodes CASRVGGVINQPQHF.

The CDR3 DNA sequence: TGCAGCGTTCTATCCCCAGGGACAGGGGCGATGAACTATGGCTACACCTTC. Translating gives CSVLSPGTGAMNYGYTF. V gene TRBV29-1 combines with J gene TRBJ1-2; 10 bases map to TRBD1. CDR3 length: 17 amino acids. With V trimmed by 5 bases and J by 2 bases, 14 bases remained unmatched. Germline CDR1 is SQVTM and CDR2 is ANQGSEA.

The gene calls are TRBV7-9 and TRBJ2-4; the D gene is possibly TRBD1 (5 bases). Trimming stripped 2 bases from V and 2 bases from J, with 16 bases between. The CDR3 is made up of 17 amino acids. Germline assignment: CDR1 SEHNR and CDR2 FQNEAQ (reference sequence). CDR3 protein: CASSLSPGDSTKNIQYF. CDR3 nucleotides: TGTGCCAGCAGCTTATCCCCAGGAGACAGCACCAAAAACATTCAGTACTTC.

The rearrangement joins TRBV11-2 to TRBJ2-7, with TRBD1 matching 8 bases. This CDR3 has 15 amino acids. The V gene's germline CDR1 is SGHAT and CDR2 FQNNGV. V was clipped by 1 base and J by 1 base; unmatched bases: 3. The CDR3 loop reads CASSLGGTGSYEQYF. DNA for the CDR3: TGTGCCAGCAGCTTAGGCGGGACAGGTTCCTACGAGCAGTACTTC. Full variable domain (remainder filled in from reference TRBV11-2 and TRBJ2-7): EAGVAQSPRYKIIEKRQSVAFWCNPISGHATLYWYQQILGQGPKLLIQFQNNGVVDDSQLPKDRFSAERLKGVDSTLKIQPAKLEDSAVYLCASSLGGTGSYEQYFGPGTRLTVT.

This sequence joins TRBV5-1 and TRBJ1-1, with D maybe TRBD1 (6 bases). In germline, CDR1 is SGHRS, CDR2 YFSETQ. V lost 7 bases and J 2 bases, leaving 15 bases between the germline ends. The CDR3 totals 14 residues. CDR3 amino acids: CASGEQGPNTEAFF. In nucleotides, the CDR3 is TGCGCCAGCGGAGAACAGGGCCCCAACACTGAAGCTTTCTTT.

This clone was seen a few times. The J gene is TRBJ1-5, the V gene TRBV7-8, with D possibly matching TRBD1 (5 bases). The V end was cut by 5 bases, the J end by 2 bases, with 19 bases between. This CDR3 spans 17 amino acids. Germline V gives CDR1 SGHVS, CDR2 FQNEAQ. This CDR3 reads CASSRGQLRSGNQPQHF. In DNA, the CDR3 is TGTGCCAGCAGCAGGGGCCAACTCCGAAGTGGCAATCAGCCCCAGCATTTT.

This sequence joins TRBV9 and TRBJ2-3; D perhaps matches TRBD1 (6 bases). V lost 1 base and J lost 2, with 11 bases in between. CDR1 is SGDLS and CDR2 is YYNGEE in the germline V gene. CDR3 length: 15 residues. CDR3 nucleotide sequence: TGTGCCAGCAGCGTAATGGGGGCAAACACAGATACGCAGTATTTT. Protein sequence: CASSVMGANTDTQYF.

The chain combines TRBV9 with TRBJ1-2; TRBD1 aligns across 10 bases. This CDR3 region has 14 residues. Trimming took 3 bases from V and 8 from J; bases not matched to a gene: 7. Germline V gene sequence: CDR1 SGDLS, CDR2 YYNGEE. CDR3 residues: CASSDRDRGGGYTF. Written as DNA, the CDR3 is TGTGCCAGCAGCGACCGGGACAGGGGAGGAGGCTACACCTTC.

The count of this clone is one. J is TRBJ1-1 and V is TRBV18, with D possibly being TRBD1 (6 bases). V shed 6 bases and J shed 0 bases, with 14 bases lying between them. The CDR3 is 15 amino acids. Germline V lookup: CDR1 KGHSH, CDR2 LQKENI. The CDR3 DNA reads TGTGCCAGCTCGCACAGGGCCCAGCTGAACACTGAAGCTTTCTTT. Translating it yields CASSHRAQLNTEAFF.